This TCR beta chain was recovered during a study of radiotherapy plus CTLA-4 blockade in lung cancer. Study details: Of all patients, approximately 17% responded objectively and approximately 29% showed disease control.

Clones were sequenced by immunoSEQ multiplex PCR, and TCRdb holds only the in-frame ones, with some missing. In the table there are more than 95,000 clones, roughly 74% of which are singletons. The CDR3 runs 14 residues. The germline V and J ends were trimmed by 4 bases and 4 bases, with 13 bases remaining between them. Germline V gives CDR1 MGHRA, CDR2 YSYEKL. Study outcomes and limitations: Tumor-origin TCR clones grew in blood after radiotherapy plus ipilimumab.

Patients had chemo-refractory metastatic non-small-cell lung cancer and received focal radiation plus CTLA-4 blockade that used ipilimumab. As concerns this clone: Its target is not known.

This receptor was identified in a human donor with non-small cell lung cancer who had a partial response to radiotherapy plus ipilimumab. Some clones in this sample may be carry-over from other donors' samples. The material sequenced was peripheral blood, taken from a patient treated with radiotherapy plus ipilimumab. The chain couples TRBV4-1 to TRBJ1-2; tentatively, D is TRBD1 (5 bases). The CDR3 nucleotides read TGCGCCAGCAGCCCTTCGACAGTTCTCTATGGCTACACCTTC. It yields the protein CASSPSTVLYGYTF.